The subject of this entry is one TCR beta chain. What antigen it recognizes has not been identified. No much larger clone is present one base from it, and per-base qualities are unavailable. This entry comes from a study of CD8 T cells in ankylosing spondylitis (dated by TCRdb to the late 2010s). Study-wide context: To find TCR variants linked to disease, the study profiled T cell receptor beta repertoires in ankylosing spondylitis patients and healthy donors. Peripheral blood was sampled, and synovial fluid was also collected from ankylosing spondylitis patients. In total, the full study cohort was made up of about 110 healthy donors and more than 20 ankylosing spondylitis patients. General conclusions and limits of the study: According to the report, matched synovial fluid samples from ankylosing spondylitis patients were significantly enriched for the disease-linked clones. A TCR beta motif of about 8 highly homologous amino acid variants appeared characteristic of blood from ankylosing spondylitis patients. Some of the motif variants had been reported before in the synovial fluid and blood of reactive arthritis patients, a finding that suggests common disease-initiation mechanisms. The disease-linked clones showed a CD8+ phenotype and occurred at relatively low frequencies in peripheral blood.

Instrument used: Illumina HiSeq 2500. TCR beta libraries were prepared by quantitative 5'-RACE with molecular barcodes. The authors' analysis ran thus. To identify disease-linked TCR variants, a new computational method was used, one built on a probabilistic model of VDJ rearrangement. TCRdb passed the public sequencing reads through fastp at Q25 and MiXCR, retaining productive beta sequences. Rows with a matching CDR3 protein are joined into one entry that keeps the most common DNA and genes. TCRdb, not the original authors, processed these V and J calls. The sample profile shows around 220,000 distinct CDR3 sequences; around 20% of them were found once. The leading ten clones occupy about two fifths of the sample. Sequencing was carried out using blood, either unsorted or a sorted T cell fraction (not recorded which). The sequence was collected from a male donor with ankylosing spondylitis.

CDR3 protein: CASSPRDRPSYEQYF. In nucleotides, the sequence is TGTGCCAGCAGCCCCCGGGACAGGCCCTCCTACGAGCAGTACTTC. The sequence is built from TRBV11-2 and TRBJ2-7, with 8 bases matching TRBD1. The CDR3 holds 15 amino acids from the cysteine to the phenylalanine. Only the CDR3 DNA stays, 45 bases, in frame from base 1. CDR1 is given as SGHAT and CDR2 as FQNNGV, both from the germline V gene. Trimming removed 5 bases from V and 0 bases from J; the gene matches leave 6 bases unexplained.